The clone carrying this T cell receptor (beta chain) was observed many times. Its antigen is still unknown. This specimen comes from a study of regulatory T cells in long-lasting Graves disease. Arm-PCR of CDR3 regions and iRepertoire HTBI primers were used to build TCR beta libraries. TCRdb called the multiplex PCR reads again in MiXCR, with one record for every CDR3 protein. The sample shows about 220,000 distinct CDR3 sequences, 15% to 20% of them seen only once. V shed 3 bases and J 2 bases; nucleotides not matched to a gene: 15. Germline V gene sequence: CDR1 MDHEN, CDR2 SYDVKM. CDR3 length equals 18 residues. Study observations and caveats: For persistent Graves' patients, TCR diversity was lower than for newly diagnosed ones. Shared public clonotypes totalled approximately 3,000 in persistent patients, compared with about 990 in new patients.

As for time point: newly diagnosed GD, antithyroid drugs for less than 3 months. Extracted RNA from PBMCs served as the source of the TCR library. In this cohort, patients came from an endocrinology department located in Xi'an, China. This sample comprised peripheral blood mononuclear cells (PBMCs), obtained at new diagnosis, from a patient treated with antithyroid drugs. This sequence joins TRBV28 and TRBJ2-7; 8 nucleotides agree with TRBD1. The receptor was isolated from a female donor with Graves disease. The CDR3 DNA reads as TGTGCCAGCAGTTTTAGGTTAACTGGACAGGGAACGGCCTACGAGCAGTACTTC. It is translated as CASSFRLTGQGTAYEQYF.